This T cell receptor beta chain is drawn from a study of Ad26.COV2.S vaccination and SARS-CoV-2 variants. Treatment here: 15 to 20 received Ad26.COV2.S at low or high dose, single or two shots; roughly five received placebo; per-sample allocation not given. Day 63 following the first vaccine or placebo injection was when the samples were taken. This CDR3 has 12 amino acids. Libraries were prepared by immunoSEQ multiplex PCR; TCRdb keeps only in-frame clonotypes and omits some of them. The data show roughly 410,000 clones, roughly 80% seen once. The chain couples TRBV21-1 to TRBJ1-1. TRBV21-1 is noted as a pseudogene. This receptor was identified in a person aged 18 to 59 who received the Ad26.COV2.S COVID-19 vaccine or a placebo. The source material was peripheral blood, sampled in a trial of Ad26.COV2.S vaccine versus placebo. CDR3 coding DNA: TGTGCCAGCAGCAAACTGACGAGGAGGACTTTCTTT. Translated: CASSKLTRRTFF.